This is a list of T cell receptor beta chains from one sample in a study of human T cells and chemical hapten exposure. Using its own MiXCR run on the RACE reads, TCRdb lists one record per CDR3 protein. The sample shows under 300,000 distinct CDR3 sequences, around 7.3% of them seen only once. Source: whole blood, taken in connection with sensitization to the hapten diphenylcyclopropenone (DPC). The source of these receptors is a man between 18 and 35 years old with alopecia areata. Some clones in this sample may be carry-over from other donors' samples. Each CDR3 is given with its conserved first and last residue.

cdr3_length v_call cdr3_aa
14 TRBV6-2/TRBV6-3 CASSYFVVPDTQYF
14 TRBV4-2 CASSPGGAGNTIYF
15 TRBV6-5 CASSYSRGTSSEAFF
12 TRBV6-6 CASTYGGEGYTF
12 TRBV29-1 CSARQAPYGYTF
22 TRBV7-9 CASSLFFLFLGAETTQNYGYTF
12 TRBV6-2/TRBV6-3 CASSTGASKAFF
15 TRBV5-5 CASSLGMQVHNEQFF
19 TRBV5-1 CASSLAVVAGSPPYNEQFF
13 TRBV5-1 CASSLEGIYGYTF
16 TRBV3-1 CASSQEWATATGELFF
15 TRBV20-1 CSARLWAGGPDTQYF
14 TRBV7-2 CASSPGLATGELFF
14 TRBV5-1 CASSDSLQGNEQYF
15 TRBV12-5 CASGSGQGADNEQFF
13 TRBV20-1 CSARVYDTGELFF
15 TRBV3-1 CASSPTGSSGNTIYF
12 TRBV7-9 CASSLDFQPQHF
17 TRBV6-5 CASSYWGQGGVNTEAFF
16 TRBV28 CASSSGTARSYNEQFF